The 8 T cell receptor beta chains given below trace back to one sample, sequenced in a study of blood T cell repertoires in COVID-19. Produced via immunoSEQ multiplex PCR; TCRdb's table is partial and in-frame only. The table has more than 85,000 clones, 80% to 95% seen once; the top ten hold around 1.9%. Sequenced material: peripheral blood. Receptors originate from a woman aged 45-65 years with COVID-19, enrolled during active disease.

The chain has TRBV11-3 and TRBJ2-7; D is perhaps TRBD1 (7 bases). CDR1 is SGHNT, CDR2 YENEEA, per germline. The V end lost 0 bases, the J end lost 2 bases, and 14 bases lay between the germline ends. The CDR3 covers 16 residues. CDR3 region: CASSLDLAGGTYEQYF. CDR3 sequence (DNA): TGTGCCAGCAGCTTAGATCTGGCAGGGGGGACCTACGAGCAGTACTTC.

The V call is TRBV21-1, the J call TRBJ1-4; the table's D call, TRBD1, has no DNA check behind it. TRBV21-1 is a listed pseudogene. CDR3 length: 20 residues. As DNA, the CDR3 is TGTGCCAGCAGCAAAGCGGGGGGCAGGGGGCCGAGGGAGGGAGGTGAAAAACTGTTTTTT. Its translation is CASSKAGGRGPREGGEKLFF.

The chain links TRBV9 to TRBJ2-7; maybe TRBD1 (6 bases). The CDR3 is made up of 14 amino acids. The V end was cut by 4 bases, the J end by 3 bases, with 14 bases between. CDR1 and CDR2 (germline): SGDLS, YYNGEE. CDR3 sequence (DNA): TGTGCCAGCAGCCCTGGGCAGGACAGCTACGAGCAGTACTTC. The encoded protein is CASSPGQDSYEQYF.

The chain joins TRBV5-6 to TRBJ2-2; TRBD1 aligns across 8 bases. Looked up from germline, CDR1 is SGHDT and CDR2 is YYEEEE. Trimming cost V 0 bases and J 6 bases; bases outside gene matches: 10. CDR3 length equals 17 residues. In DNA form, the CDR3 reads TGTGCCAGCAGCTTGGCATACCGGGACAGGCCTTCCGGGGAGCTGTTTTTT. Translated, it gives CASSLAYRDRPSGELFF.

This CDR3 is CASSQATGGGFFYEQYF. CDR3 in DNA: TGCGCCAGCAGCCAAGCCACCGGCGGGGGGTTTTTCTACGAGCAGTACTTC. The genes are TRBV4-3 and TRBJ2-7, with 8 bases identical to TRBD2. There are 17 residues in the CDR3. Germline loops: CDR1 LGHNA, CDR2 YSLEER. Trimming cost V 1 base and J 3 bases; bases outside gene matches: 11.

The rearrangement links TRBV30 to TRBJ2-3; TRBD1 is a possible D gene (6 bases). CDR1 GTSNPN and CDR2 SVGIG come from the germline V gene (reference sequence). Trimming removed 7 bases at V and 2 bases at J, with 25 bases between. The CDR3 spans 17 residues. This CDR3 reads CASQNRELIGNTDTQYF. CDR3 sequence (DNA): TGTGCCTCCCAAAACAGGGAGTTGATTGGGAACACAGATACGCAGTATTTT.

The chain joins TRBV10-2 to TRBJ2-3, with TRBD2 identical over 10 bases. The junction had 3 bases not matched to a gene; V was cut back by 7 bases and J by 5 bases. Per germline, CDR1 WSHSY and CDR2 SAAADI. CDR3 size: 13 residues. CDR3 residues: CASTPSGGDTQYF. In nucleotides, the CDR3 is TGCGCCAGCACCCCTAGCGGGGGAGATACGCAGTATTTT.

This rearrangement joins TRBV4-1 to TRBJ1-4; D is undetermined. Trimming took 2 bases from V and 1 from J, leaving 20 bases between them. Germline V CDR1 and CDR2: MGHRA, YSYEKL. The CDR3 runs 19 residues. The CDR3 nucleotides read TGCGCCAGCAGCCAACTGCTCTTCCTTTTCGGGGTAACTAATGAAAAACTGTTTTTT. Translating gives CASSQLLFLFGVTNEKLFF.